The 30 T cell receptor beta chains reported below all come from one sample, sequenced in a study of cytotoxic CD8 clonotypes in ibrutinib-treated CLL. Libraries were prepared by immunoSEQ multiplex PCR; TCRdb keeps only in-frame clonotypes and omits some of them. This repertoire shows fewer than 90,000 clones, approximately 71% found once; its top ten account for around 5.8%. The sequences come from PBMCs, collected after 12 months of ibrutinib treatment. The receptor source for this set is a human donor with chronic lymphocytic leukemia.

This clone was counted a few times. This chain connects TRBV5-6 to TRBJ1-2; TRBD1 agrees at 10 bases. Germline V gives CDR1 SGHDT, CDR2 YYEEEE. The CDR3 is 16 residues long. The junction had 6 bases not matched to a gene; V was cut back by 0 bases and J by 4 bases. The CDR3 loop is CASSLGDRGVAYGYTF. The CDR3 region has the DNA TGTGCCAGCAGCTTGGGGGACAGGGGAGTTGCCTATGGCTACACCTTC.

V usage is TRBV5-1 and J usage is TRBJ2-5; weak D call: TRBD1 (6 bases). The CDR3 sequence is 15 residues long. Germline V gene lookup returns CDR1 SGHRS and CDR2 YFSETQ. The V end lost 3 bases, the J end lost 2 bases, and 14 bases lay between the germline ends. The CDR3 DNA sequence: TGCGCCAGCAGCTACCCAGGGGTGGGTCAAGAGACCCAGTACTTC. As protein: CASSYPGVGQETQYF.

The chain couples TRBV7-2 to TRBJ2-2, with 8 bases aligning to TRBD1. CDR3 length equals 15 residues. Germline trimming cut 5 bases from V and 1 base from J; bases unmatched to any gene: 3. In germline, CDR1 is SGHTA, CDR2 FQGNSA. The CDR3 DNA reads TGTGCCAGCAGCCCCGGGACAGGGAACACCGGGGAGCTGTTTTTT. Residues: CASSPGTGNTGELFF.

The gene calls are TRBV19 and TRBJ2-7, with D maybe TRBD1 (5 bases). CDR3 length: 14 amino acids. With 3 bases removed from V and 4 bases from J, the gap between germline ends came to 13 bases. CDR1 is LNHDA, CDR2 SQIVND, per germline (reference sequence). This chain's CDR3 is CASSIRGARYEQYF. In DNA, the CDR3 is TGTGCCAGTAGTATTAGGGGCGCCAGGTACGAGCAGTACTTC. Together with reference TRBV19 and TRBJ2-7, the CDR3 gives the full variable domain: DGGITQSPKYLFRKEGQNVTLSCEQNLNHDAMYWYRQDPGQGLRLIYYSQIVNDFQKGDIAEGYSVSREKKESFPLTVTSAQKNPTAFYLCASSIRGARYEQYFGPGTRLTVT.

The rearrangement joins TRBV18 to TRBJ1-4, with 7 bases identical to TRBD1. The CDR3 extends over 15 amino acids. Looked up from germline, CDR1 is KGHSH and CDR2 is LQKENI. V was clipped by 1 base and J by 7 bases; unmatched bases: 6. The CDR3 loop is CASSPQGARGEKLFF. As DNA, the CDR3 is TGTGCCAGCTCACCACAGGGGGCGAGGGGTGAAAAACTGTTTTTT.

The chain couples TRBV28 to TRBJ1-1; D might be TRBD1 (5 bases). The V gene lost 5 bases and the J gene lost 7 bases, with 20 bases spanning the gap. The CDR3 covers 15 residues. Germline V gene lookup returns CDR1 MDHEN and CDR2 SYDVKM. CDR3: CASSTTTGAELEAFF. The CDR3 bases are TGTGCCAGCAGTACGACCACCGGGGCAGAACTTGAAGCTTTCTTT.

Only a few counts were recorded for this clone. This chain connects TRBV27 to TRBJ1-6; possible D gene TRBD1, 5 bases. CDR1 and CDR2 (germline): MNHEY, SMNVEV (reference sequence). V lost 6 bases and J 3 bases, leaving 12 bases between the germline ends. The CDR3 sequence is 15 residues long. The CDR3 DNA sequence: TGTGCCAGCAGATTGGGGACCTTCTATAATTCACCCCTCCACTTT. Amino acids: CASRLGTFYNSPLHF.

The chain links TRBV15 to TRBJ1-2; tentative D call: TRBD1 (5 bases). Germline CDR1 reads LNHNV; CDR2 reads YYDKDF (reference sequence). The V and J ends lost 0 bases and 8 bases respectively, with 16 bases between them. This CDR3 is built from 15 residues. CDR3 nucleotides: TGTGCCACCAGCAGAGAATGGGACCCACTCATAGGCTACACCTTC. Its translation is CATSREWDPLIGYTF.

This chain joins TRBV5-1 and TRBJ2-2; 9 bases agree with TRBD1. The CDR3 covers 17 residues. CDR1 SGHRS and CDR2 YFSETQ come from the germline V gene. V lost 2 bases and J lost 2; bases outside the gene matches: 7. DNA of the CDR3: TGCGCCAGCAGCTTACGGCCGGGACAGGGAAACACCGGGGAGCTGTTTTTT. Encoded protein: CASSLRPGQGNTGELFF.

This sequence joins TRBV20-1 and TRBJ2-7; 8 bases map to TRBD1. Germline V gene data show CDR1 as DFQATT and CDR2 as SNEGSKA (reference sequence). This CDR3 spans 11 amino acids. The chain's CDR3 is CSGQGTYEQYF. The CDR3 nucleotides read TGCAGCGGACAGGGAACCTACGAGCAGTACTTC.

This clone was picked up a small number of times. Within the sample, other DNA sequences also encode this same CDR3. This CDR3 is CAWSPDSTNYGYTF. In DNA form, the CDR3 reads TGTGCCTGGAGTCCGGACTCGACTAACTATGGCTACACCTTC. The chain couples TRBV30 to TRBJ1-2; D gene ambiguous. The V gene lost 2 bases and the J gene lost 0 bases, with 10 bases spanning the gap. The CDR3 spans 14 residues. Germline values: CDR1 GTSNPN, CDR2 SVGIG (reference sequence).

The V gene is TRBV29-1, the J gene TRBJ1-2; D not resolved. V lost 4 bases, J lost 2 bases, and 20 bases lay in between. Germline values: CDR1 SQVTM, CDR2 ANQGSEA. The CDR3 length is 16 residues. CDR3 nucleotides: TGCAGCGTTGCGGCAAGTAACACCCCGGCCAACTATGGCTACACCTTC. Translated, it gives CSVAASNTPANYGYTF.

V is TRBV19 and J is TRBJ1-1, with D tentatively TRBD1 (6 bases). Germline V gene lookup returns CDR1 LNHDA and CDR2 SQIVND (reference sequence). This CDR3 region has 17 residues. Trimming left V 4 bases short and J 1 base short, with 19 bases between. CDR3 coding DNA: TGTGCCAGTAGTACCCGGTTGCAGGGGACAAGGAACACTGAAGCTTTCTTT. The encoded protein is CASSTRLQGTRNTEAFF.

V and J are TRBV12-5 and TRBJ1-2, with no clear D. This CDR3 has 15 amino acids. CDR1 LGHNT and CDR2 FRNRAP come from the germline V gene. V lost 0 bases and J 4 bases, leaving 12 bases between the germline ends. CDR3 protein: CASGLVPGVFYGYTF. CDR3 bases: TGTGCTAGTGGTTTGGTACCCGGCGTCTTCTATGGCTACACCTTC.

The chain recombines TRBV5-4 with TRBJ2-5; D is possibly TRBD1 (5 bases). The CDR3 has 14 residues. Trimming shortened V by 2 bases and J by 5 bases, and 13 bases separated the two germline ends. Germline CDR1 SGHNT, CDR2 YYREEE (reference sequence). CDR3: CASSFKRGSETQYF. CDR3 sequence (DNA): TGTGCCAGCAGCTTCAAAAGGGGTAGTGAGACCCAGTACTTC.

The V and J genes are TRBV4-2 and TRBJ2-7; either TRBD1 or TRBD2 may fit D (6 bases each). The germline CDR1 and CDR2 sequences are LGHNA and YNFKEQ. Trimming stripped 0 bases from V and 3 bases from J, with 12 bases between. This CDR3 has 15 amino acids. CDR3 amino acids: CASSQDLRGDYEQYF. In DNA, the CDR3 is TGTGCCAGCAGCCAAGATTTAAGGGGGGACTACGAGCAGTACTTC.

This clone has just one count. CDR3 in amino acids: CASGRQGHTNEKLFF. The CDR3 region has the DNA TGTGCCAGCGGCCGACAGGGGCACACTAATGAAAAACTGTTTTTT. The chain employs TRBV7-2 and TRBJ1-4, with 8 bases aligning to TRBD1. Trimming took 8 bases from V and 2 from J; bases not matched to a gene: 7. From germline, CDR1 is SGHTA and CDR2 FQGNSA. This CDR3 is built from 15 residues. The whole variable domain, remainder taken from reference TRBV7-2 and TRBJ1-4, is GAGVSQSPSNKVTEKGKDVELRCDPISGHTALYWYRQSLGQGLEFLIYFQGNSAPDKSGLPSDRFSAERTGGSVSTLTIQRTQQEDSAVYLCASGRQGHTNEKLFFGSGTQLSVL.

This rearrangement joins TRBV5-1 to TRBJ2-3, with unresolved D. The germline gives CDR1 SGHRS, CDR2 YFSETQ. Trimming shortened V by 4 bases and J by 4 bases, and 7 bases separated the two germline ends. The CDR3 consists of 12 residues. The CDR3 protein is CASSIDADTQYF. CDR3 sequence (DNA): TGCGCCAGCAGCATTGATGCAGATACGCAGTATTTT.

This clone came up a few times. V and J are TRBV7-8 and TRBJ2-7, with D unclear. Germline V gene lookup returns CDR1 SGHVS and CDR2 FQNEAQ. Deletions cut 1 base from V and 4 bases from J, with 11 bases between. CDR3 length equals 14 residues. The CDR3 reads CASSLGRLGYEQYF. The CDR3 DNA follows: TGTGCCAGCAGCTTAGGAAGGTTGGGATACGAGCAGTACTTC.

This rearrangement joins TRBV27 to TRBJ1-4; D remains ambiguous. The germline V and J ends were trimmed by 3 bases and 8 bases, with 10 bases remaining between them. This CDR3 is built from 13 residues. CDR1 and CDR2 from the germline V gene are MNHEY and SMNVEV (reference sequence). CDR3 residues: CASSFSRGEKLFF. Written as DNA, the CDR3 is TGTGCCAGCAGTTTCTCCCGCGGGGAAAAACTGTTTTTT.

The CDR3 spells CASSTVRVGGNSPLHF. CDR3 coding DNA: TGTGCCAGCAGCACGGTCCGGGTGGGGGGAAATTCACCCCTCCACTTT. J is TRBJ1-6 and V is TRBV5-6; TRBD1 is a possible D gene (5 bases). With 4 bases removed from V and 7 bases from J, the gap between germline ends came to 18 bases. CDR1 and CDR2 from the germline V gene are SGHDT and YYEEEE. CDR3 size: 16 residues.

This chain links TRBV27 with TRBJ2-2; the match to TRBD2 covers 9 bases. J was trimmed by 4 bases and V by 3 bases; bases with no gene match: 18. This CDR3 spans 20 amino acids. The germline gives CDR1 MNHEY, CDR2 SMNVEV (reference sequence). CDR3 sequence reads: CASSFGVTAGGSKATGELFF. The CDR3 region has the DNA TGTGCCAGCAGTTTTGGTGTGACGGCGGGGGGGTCAAAGGCCACCGGGGAGCTGTTTTTT.

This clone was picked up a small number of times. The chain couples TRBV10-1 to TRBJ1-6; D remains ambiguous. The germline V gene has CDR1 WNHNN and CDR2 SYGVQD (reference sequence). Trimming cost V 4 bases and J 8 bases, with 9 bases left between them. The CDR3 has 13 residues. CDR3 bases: TGCGCCAGCAGTGGTCAAGTTGATTCACCCCTCCACTTT. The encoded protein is CASSGQVDSPLHF.

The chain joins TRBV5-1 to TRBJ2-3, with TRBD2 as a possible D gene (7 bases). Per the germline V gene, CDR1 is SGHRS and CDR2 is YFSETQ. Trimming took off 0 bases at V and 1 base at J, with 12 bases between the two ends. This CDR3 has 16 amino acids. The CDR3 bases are TGCGCCAGCAGCTTGGGCGGGGGCCGGGGCACAGATACGCAGTATTTT. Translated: CASSLGGGRGTDTQYF. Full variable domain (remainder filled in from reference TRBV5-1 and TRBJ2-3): KAGVTQTPRYLIKTRGQQVTLSCSPISGHRSVSWYQQTPGQGLQFLFEYFSETQRNKGNFPGRFSGRQFSNSRSEMNVSTLELGDSALYLCASSLGGGRGTDTQYFGPGTRLTVL.

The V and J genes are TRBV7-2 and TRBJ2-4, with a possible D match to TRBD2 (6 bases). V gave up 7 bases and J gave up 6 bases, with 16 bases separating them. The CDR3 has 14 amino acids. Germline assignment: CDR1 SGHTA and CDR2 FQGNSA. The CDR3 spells CASTLGGTVNIQYF. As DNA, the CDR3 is TGTGCCAGCACCCTGGGAGGAACCGTAAACATTCAGTACTTC.

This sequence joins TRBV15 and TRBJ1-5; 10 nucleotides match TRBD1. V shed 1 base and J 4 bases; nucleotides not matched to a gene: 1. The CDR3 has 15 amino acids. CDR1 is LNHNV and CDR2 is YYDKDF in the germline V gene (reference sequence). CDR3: CATSRGDRGNQPQHF. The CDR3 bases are TGTGCCACCAGCAGAGGGGACAGGGGAAATCAGCCCCAGCATTTT.

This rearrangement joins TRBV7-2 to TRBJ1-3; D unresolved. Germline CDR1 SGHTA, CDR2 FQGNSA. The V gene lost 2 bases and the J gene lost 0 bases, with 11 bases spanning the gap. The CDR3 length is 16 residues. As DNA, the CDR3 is TGTGCCAGCAGCTTATTTGCTTCCCGCTCTGGAAACACCATATATTTT. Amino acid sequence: CASSLFASRSGNTIYF.

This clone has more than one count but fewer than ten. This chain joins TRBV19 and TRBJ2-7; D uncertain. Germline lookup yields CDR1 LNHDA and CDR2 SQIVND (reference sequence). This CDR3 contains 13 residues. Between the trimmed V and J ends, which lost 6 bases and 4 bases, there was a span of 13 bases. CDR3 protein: CASSDPTKYEQYF. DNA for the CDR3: TGTGCCAGTAGCGACCCCACTAAATACGAGCAGTACTTC. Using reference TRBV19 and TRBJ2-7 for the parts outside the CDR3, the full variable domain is DGGITQSPKYLFRKEGQNVTLSCEQNLNHDAMYWYRQDPGQGLRLIYYSQIVNDFQKGDIAEGYSVSREKKESFPLTVTSAQKNPTAFYLCASSDPTKYEQYFGPGTRLTVT.

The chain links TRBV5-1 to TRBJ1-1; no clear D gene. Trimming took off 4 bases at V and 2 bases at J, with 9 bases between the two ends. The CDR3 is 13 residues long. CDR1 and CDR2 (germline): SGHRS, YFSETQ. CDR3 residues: CASSPDSNTEAFF. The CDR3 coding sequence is TGCGCCAGCAGCCCTGATTCCAACACTGAAGCTTTCTTT.

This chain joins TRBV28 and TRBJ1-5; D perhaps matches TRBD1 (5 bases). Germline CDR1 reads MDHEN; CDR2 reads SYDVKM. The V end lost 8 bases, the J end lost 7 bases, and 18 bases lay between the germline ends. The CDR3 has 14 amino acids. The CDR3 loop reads CASRLGVLGQPQHF. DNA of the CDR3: TGTGCCAGCCGGCTGGGGGTTTTAGGCCAGCCCCAGCATTTT. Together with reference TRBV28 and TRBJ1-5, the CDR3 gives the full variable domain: DVKVTQSSRYLVKRTGEKVFLECVQDMDHENMFWYRQDPGLGLRLIYFSYDVKMKEKGDIPEGYSVSREKKERFSLILESASTNQTSMYLCASRLGVLGQPQHFGDGTRLSIL.